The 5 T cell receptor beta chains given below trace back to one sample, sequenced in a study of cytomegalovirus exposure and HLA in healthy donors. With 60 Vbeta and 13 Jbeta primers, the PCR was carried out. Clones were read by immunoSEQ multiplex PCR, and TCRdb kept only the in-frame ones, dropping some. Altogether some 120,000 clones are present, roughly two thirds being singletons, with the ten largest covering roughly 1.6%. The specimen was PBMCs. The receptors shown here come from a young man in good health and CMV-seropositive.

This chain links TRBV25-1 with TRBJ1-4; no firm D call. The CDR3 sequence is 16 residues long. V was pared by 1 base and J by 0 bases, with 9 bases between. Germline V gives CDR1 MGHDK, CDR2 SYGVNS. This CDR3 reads CASSEFVGATNEKLFF. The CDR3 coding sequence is TGTGCCAGCAGTGAATTTGTCGGTGCAACTAATGAAAAACTGTTTTTT.

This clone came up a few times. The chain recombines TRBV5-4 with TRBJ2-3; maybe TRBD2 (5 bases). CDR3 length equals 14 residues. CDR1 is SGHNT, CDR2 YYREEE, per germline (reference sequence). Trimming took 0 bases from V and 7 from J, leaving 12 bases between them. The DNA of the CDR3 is TGTGCCAGCAGCTTGGGTGAGGGAAGCAATACGCAGTATTTT. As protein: CASSLGEGSNTQYF. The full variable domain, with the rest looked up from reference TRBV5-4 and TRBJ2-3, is ETGVTQSPTHLIKTRGQQVTLRCSSQSGHNTVSWYQQALGQGPQFIFQYYREEENGRGNFPPRFSGLQFPNYSSELNVNALELDDSALYLCASSLGEGSNTQYFGPGTRLTVL.

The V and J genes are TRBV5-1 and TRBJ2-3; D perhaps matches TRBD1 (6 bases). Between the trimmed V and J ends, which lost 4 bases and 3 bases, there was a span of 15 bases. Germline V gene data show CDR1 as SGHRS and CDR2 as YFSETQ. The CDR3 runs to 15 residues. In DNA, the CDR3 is TGCGCCAGCAGCCTGCAGACAGGTCCGACAGATACGCAGTATTTT. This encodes CASSLQTGPTDTQYF.

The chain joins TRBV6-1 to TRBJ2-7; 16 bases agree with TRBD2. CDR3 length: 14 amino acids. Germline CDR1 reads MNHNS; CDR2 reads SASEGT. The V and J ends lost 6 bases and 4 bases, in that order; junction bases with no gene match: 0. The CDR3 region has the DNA TGTGCCAGCAGGGGACTAGCGGGAGGGTACGAGCAGTACTTC. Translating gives CASRGLAGGYEQYF.

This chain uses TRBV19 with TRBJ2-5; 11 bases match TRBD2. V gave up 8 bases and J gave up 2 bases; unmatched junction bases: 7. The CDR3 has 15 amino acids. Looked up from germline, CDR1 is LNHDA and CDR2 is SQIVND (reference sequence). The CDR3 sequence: CASATSGNRQETQYF. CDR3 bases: TGTGCCAGTGCGACTAGCGGGAACCGTCAAGAGACCCAGTACTTC.